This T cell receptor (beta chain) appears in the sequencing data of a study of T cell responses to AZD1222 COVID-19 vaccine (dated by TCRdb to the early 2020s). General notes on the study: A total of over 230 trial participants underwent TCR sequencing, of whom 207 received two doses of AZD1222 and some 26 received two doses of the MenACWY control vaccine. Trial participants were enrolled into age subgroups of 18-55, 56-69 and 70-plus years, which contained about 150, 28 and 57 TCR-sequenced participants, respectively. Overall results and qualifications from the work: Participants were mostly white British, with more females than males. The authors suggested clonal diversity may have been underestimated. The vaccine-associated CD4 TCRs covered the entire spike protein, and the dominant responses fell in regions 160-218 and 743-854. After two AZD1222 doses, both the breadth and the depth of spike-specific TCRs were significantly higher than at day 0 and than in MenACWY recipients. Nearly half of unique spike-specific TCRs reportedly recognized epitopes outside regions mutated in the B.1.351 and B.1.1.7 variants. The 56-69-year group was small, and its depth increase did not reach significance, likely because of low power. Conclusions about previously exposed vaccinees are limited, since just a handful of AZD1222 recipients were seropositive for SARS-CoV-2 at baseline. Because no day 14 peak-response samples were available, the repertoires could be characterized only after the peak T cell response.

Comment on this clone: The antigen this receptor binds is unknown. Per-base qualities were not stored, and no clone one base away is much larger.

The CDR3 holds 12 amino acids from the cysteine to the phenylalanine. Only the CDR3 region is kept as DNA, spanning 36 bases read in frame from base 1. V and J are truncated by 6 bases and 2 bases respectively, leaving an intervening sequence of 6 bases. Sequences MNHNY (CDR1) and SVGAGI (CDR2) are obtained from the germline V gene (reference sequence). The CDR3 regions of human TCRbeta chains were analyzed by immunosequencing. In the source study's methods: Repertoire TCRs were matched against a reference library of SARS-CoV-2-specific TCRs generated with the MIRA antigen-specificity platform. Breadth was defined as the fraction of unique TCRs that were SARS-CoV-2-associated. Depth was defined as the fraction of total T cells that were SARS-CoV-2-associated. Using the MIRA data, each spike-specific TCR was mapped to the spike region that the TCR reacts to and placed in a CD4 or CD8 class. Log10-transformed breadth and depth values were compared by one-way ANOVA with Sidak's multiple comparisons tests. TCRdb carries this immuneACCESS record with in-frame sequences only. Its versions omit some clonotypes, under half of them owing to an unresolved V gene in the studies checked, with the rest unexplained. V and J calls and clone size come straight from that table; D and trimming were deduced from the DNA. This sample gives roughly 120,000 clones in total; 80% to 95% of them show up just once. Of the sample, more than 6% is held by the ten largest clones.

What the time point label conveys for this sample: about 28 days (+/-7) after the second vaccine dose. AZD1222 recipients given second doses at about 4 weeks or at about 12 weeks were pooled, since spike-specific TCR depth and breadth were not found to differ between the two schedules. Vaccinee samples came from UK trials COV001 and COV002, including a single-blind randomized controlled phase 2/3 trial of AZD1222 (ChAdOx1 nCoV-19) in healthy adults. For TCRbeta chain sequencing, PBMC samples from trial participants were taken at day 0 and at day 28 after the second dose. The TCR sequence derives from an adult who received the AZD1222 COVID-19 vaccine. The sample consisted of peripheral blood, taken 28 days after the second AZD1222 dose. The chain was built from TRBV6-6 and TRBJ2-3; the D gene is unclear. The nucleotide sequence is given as TGTGCCAGCAGGAGGACCACAGATACGCAGTATTTT. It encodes CASRRTTDTQYF.